The rows below give T cell receptor beta chains drawn from one sample of a study of blood T cell repertoires in COVID-19. The table came from immunoSEQ multiplex PCR; TCRdb's copy has only in-frame clones and leaves some out. The sample yields about 91,000 clones, roughly 88% seen once. Input material: peripheral blood. The origin of the receptors is a woman aged 70 to 79 with acute or convalescent COVID-19. Both conserved end residues are part of each CDR3. A D gene is named only where the DNA matches it firmly. Clone size is not always given. Where it is, it says once, few, many or a class for expanded clones.

abundance	d_gene	v_gene	j_gene	CDR3nt	CDR3aa
NA	TRBD1	TRBV10-3	TRBJ2-5	TGTGCCATCAGTGAGCCGGGACAGCACCAAGAGACCCAGTACTTC	CAISEPGQHQETQYF
NA	TRBD1	TRBV18	TRBJ1-5	TGTGCCAGCTCGCCAGGACAGGGGAATCAGCCCCAGCATTTT	CASSPGQGNQPQHF
NA	NA	TRBV9	TRBJ2-1	TGTGCCAGCAGCGTAGACGGTAGCGTAGCAAATGAGCAGTTCTTC	CASSVDGSVANEQFF
NA	TRBD2	TRBV5-4	TRBJ2-3	TGTGCCAGCAGCCGTAGCGGGACCACAGATACGCAGTATTTT	CASSRSGTTDTQYF
NA	NA	TRBV30	TRBJ2-7	TGTGCCTGGAGTCCAGACAGCCAGCAGTACTTC	CAWSPDSQQYF
once	NA	TRBV28	TRBJ2-2	TGTGCCAGCAGCTTCCTCGTGACACCCAAGAACACCGGGGAGCTGTTTTTT	CASSFLVTPKNTGELFF
once	TRBD2	TRBV28	TRBJ2-1	TGTGCCAGCAGTTTCGCGAGAAGCGGGAGGGCCGATGAGCAGTTCTTC	CASSFARSGRADEQFF
once	TRBD2	TRBV7-2	TRBJ2-1	TGTGCCAGCAGCTTAGGACTAGCTTCCTACAATGAGCAGTTCTTC	CASSLGLASYNEQFF
NA	NA	TRBV2	TRBJ2-2	TGTGCCAGCAGTCCAACCAGGTCAGGGCTCACGAACACCGGGGAGCTGTTTTTT	CASSPTRSGLTNTGELFF
NA	NA	TRBV5-5	TRBJ1-1	TGTGCCAGCAGCCCTTTTGCAGGGATGAACACTGAAGCTTTCTTT	CASSPFAGMNTEAFF
NA	TRBD1	TRBV9	TRBJ1-6	TGTGCCAGCAGCGCACAGGGGAGCTCGAATTCACCCCTCCACTTT	CASSAQGSSNSPLHF
NA	NA	TRBV28	TRBJ2-7	TGTGCCAGCAGTTTATCGCAGGGCTACGAGCAGTACTTC	CASSLSQGYEQYF
NA	TRBD2	TRBV5-1	TRBJ2-1	TGCGCCAGCAGCTTGGGCGGGGTACGCGGGAGCTCCTACAATGAGCAGTTCTTC	CASSLGGVRGSSYNEQFF
NA	NA	TRBV27	TRBJ2-7	TGTGCCAGCAGTTTATCTGAACTGGAGAGGCAGTACTTC	CASSLSELERQYF
NA	TRBD2	TRBV5-1	TRBJ2-5	TGCGCCAGCAGCTTGGGACTAGCTAATCGGGAGACCCAGTACTTC	CASSLGLANRETQYF
few	TRBD2	TRBV24-1	TRBJ2-3	TGTGCCACCAGTGGGGACTCGCGGGGGATCACAGATACGCAGTATTTT	CATSGDSRGITDTQYF
NA	NA	TRBV6-5	TRBJ1-1	TGTGCCAGCAGCCCCCTCGACGGGAAAGCTTTCTTT	CASSPLDGKAFF
NA	TRBD1	TRBV18	TRBJ2-7	TGTGCCAGCTCACCCCTACAGGGGGCGACGCTCGAGCAGTACTTC	CASSPLQGATLEQYF
NA	NA	TRBV6-8	TRBJ1-4	TGTGCCAGCAGTTACCCCGGACAGAGGTGGAATGAAAAACTGTTTTTT	CASSYPGQRWNEKLFF
once	TRBD2	TRBV6-1	TRBJ2-4	TGTGCCAGCAGGGAAATAGCGGGAGTTTTCAAAAACATTCAGTACTTC	CASREIAGVFKNIQYF
NA	NA	TRBV7-9	TRBJ2-2	TGTGCCAGCAGCTTATCGAGGGTTAACACCGGGGAGCTGTTTTTT	CASSLSRVNTGELFF
few	TRBD1	TRBV5-1	TRBJ2-2	TGCGCCAGCAGCCGAGGTGGGACAGGAGACCGCACCGGGGAGCTGTTTTTT	CASSRGGTGDRTGELFF
once	TRBD2	TRBV5-5	TRBJ2-5	TGTGCCAGCAGCCCGAGGACTAGCGGGGGGGCAGAGACCCAGTACTTC	CASSPRTSGGAETQYF
NA	NA	TRBV7-9	TRBJ2-7	TGTGCCAGCAGCTTTGGCGGGTCCTACGAGCAGTACTTC	CASSFGGSYEQYF
NA	NA	TRBV29-1	TRBJ1-1	TGCAGCGTTCTTGGACAGACGAACACTGAAGCTTTCTTT	CSVLGQTNTEAFF
NA	NA	TRBV2	TRBJ2-5	TGTGCCAGCAGTGAGGGCTTTGGGTTGTACTTC	CASSEGFGLYF
once	NA	TRBV27	TRBJ2-2	TGTGCCAGCAGTTTTTACACCCTCCTCGTGGCCGGGGAGCTGTTTTTT	CASSFYTLLVAGELFF
once	NA	TRBV19	TRBJ2-7	TGTGCCAGTAGTATAGTATACACCTACGAGCAGTACTTC	CASSIVYTYEQYF
NA	NA	TRBV28	TRBJ1-6	TGTGCCAGCAGGCCAGGGGCAGGGAGTTCACCCCTCCACTTT	CASRPGAGSSPLHF
NA	NA	TRBV13	TRBJ1-5	TGTGCCAGCAGTGCCGGGGGGCGCGCAGGAGGTCAGCCCCAGCATTTT	CASSAGGRAGGQPQHF
NA	NA	TRBV5-1	TRBJ2-3	TGCGCCAGCAGCTTGTCCTTGGATACGCAGTATTTT	CASSLSLDTQYF
few	NA	TRBV10-1	TRBJ1-1	TGCGCCAGCGCCAGGCATATGAACACTGAAGCTTTCTTT	CASARHMNTEAFF
once	NA	TRBV2	TRBJ1-3	TGTGCCAGCAGTGAAACCCACCTGACAGTACAATTGGGAAACACCATATATTTT	CASSETHLTVQLGNTIYF
NA	TRBD2	TRBV28	TRBJ2-7	TGTGCCAGCACATACCGTAGCGGGTTGAACTACGAGCAGTACTTC	CASTYRSGLNYEQYF
NA	TRBD2	TRBV7-9	TRBJ2-3	TGTGCCAGCAGCCTGTGGACTAGCGGGAGAAGAGATACGCAGTATTTT	CASSLWTSGRRDTQYF
NA	TRBD1	TRBV19	TRBJ1-5	TGTGCCAGTAGTATTGTCGTCAACAGGGGCCAGCCCCAGCATTTT	CASSIVVNRGQPQHF
NA	TRBD2	TRBV20-1	TRBJ2-1	TGCAGTGCTAGGCGGGAGGTGGGGCAGTTCTTC	CSARREVGQFF
NA	TRBD1	TRBV9	TRBJ1-3	TGTGCCAGCAGCGTGAGGGACAGCGGAGTCGGAAACACCATATATTTT	CASSVRDSGVGNTIYF
NA	NA	TRBV7-9	TRBJ2-7	TGTGCCAGCAGCTCCCCTGGCGGAACTAGCTACGAGCAGTACTTC	CASSSPGGTSYEQYF
NA	NA	TRBV7-9	TRBJ2-5	TGTGCCAGCAGCTTCCCGTACAGGGAAGAGACCCAGTACTTC	CASSFPYREETQYF
once	NA	TRBV7-9	TRBJ2-7	TGTGCCAGCAGCTTGGGGCAGGGGATGCAGTACTTC	CASSLGQGMQYF
NA	NA	TRBV29-1	TRBJ1-4	TGCAGCGTTTACGGAGATAATGAAAAACTGTTTTTT	CSVYGDNEKLFF
NA	TRBD2	TRBV29-1	TRBJ2-1	TGCAGCGGAACTAGCGGGGCTTACAATGAGCAGTTCTTC	CSGTSGAYNEQFF
NA	NA	TRBV5-1	TRBJ2-6	TGCGCCAGCAGCCCCGGGTACGCTGGGGCCAACGTCCTGACTTTC	CASSPGYAGANVLTF
NA	TRBD2	TRBV5-1	TRBJ2-5	TGCGCCAGCAGCATCGGGACTAGCGGGCGGGTGGGGACCCAGTACTTC	CASSIGTSGRVGTQYF